These 24 T cell receptor beta chains originate from one sample sequenced in a study of blood T cells in healthy people across ages (dated by TCRdb to about 2015). The library was produced with 5' RACE. Sequencing relied on an Illumina HiSeq 2500. A second PCR of roughly 7 to 11 cycles was performed with a sample-barcoded 5' primer and a J-beta primer mix. TCRdb passed the public sequencing reads through fastp at Q25 and MiXCR, retaining productive beta sequences. One record per CDR3 amino acid sequence lists the most common genes and DNA. The sample table records under 950,000 distinct CDR3 sequences; about 20% of these occur just once. Approximately 20% of the sample is in the top ten clones. Source material: blood. The receptors were gathered from a man aged 65 to 85 in good health.

The genes are TRBV19 and TRBJ2-7; D unclear. The CDR3 length is 13 residues. Trimming took 2 bases from V and 4 from J, leaving 9 bases between them. From germline, CDR1 is LNHDA and CDR2 SQIVND (reference sequence). CDR3 protein: CASSIRLGYEQYF. The CDR3 DNA reads as TGTGCCAGTAGTATACGGCTTGGGTACGAGCAGTACTTC.

This sequence joins TRBV5-1 and TRBJ2-3; maybe TRBD2 (5 bases). Trimming removed 0 bases from V and 2 bases from J, with 13 bases in between. CDR1 and CDR2 from the germline V gene are SGHRS and YFSETQ. The CDR3 extends over 16 amino acids. The DNA for the CDR3 is TGCGCCAGCAGCTTGGACCGGGGAGCAAACACAGATACGCAGTATTTT. It specifies CASSLDRGANTDTQYF.

This chain links TRBV7-2 with TRBJ2-3; the D is unclear. Germline loops: CDR1 SGHTA, CDR2 FQGNSA. Trimming took 1 base from V and 2 from J, leaving 10 bases between them. The CDR3 loop spans 15 amino acids. CDR3 nucleotides: TGTGCCAGCAGCTTAGTCGTCACAACCACAGATACGCAGTATTTT. Protein sequence: CASSLVVTTTDTQYF.

This rearrangement joins TRBV18 to TRBJ1-1; weak D call: TRBD1 (6 bases). The CDR3 contains 15 residues. Germline assignment: CDR1 KGHSH and CDR2 LQKENI. V was clipped by 3 bases and J by 0 bases, with 11 bases between them. CDR3 protein: CASSPVQGLNTEAFF. DNA of the CDR3: TGTGCCAGCTCACCCGTGCAGGGGTTGAACACTGAAGCTTTCTTT.

The rearrangement joins TRBV12-3 or TRBV12-4 to TRBJ1-1; D is undetermined. This CDR3 spans 15 amino acids. Trimming removed 6 bases at V and 0 bases at J, with 14 bases between. CDR3 region: CASSSTQLMNTEAFF. CDR3 nucleotide sequence: TGTGCCAGCAGCTCTACCCAATTGATGAACACTGAAGCTTTCTTT.

The chain carries TRBV20-1 and TRBJ2-5, with D uncertain. In germline, CDR1 is DFQATT, CDR2 SNEGSKA (reference sequence). CDR3 length: 14 amino acids. The V end was cut by 3 bases, the J end by 0 bases, with 11 bases between. CDR3 nucleotides: TGCAGTGCTAGTCGGTGGCAGAACCAAGAGACCCAGTACTTC. It codes for CSASRWQNQETQYF.

This clonotype was recorded a few times. V and J are TRBV10-3 and TRBJ1-5; D remains unclear. CDR1 is ENHRY, CDR2 SYGVKD, per germline. V dropped 2 bases and J dropped 2 bases, with 1 base sitting between them. This CDR3 spans 12 amino acids. The CDR3 is CAISERNQPQHF. DNA of the CDR3: TGTGCCATCAGTGAGCGCAATCAGCCCCAGCATTTT.

The chain is built from TRBV7-9 and TRBJ2-7; tentatively, D is TRBD1 or TRBD2 (7 bases each). Germline CDR1 reads SEHNR; CDR2 reads FQNEAQ (reference sequence). The CDR3 length is 16 residues. With 8 bases removed from V and 0 bases from J, the gap between germline ends came to 20 bases. The CDR3 sequence: CASRQGRGQTSYEQYF. The CDR3 nucleotides are TGTGCCAGCCGCCAGGGGAGGGGACAGACCTCCTACGAGCAGTACTTC.

V gene TRBV30 combines with J gene TRBJ1-2; TRBD1 matches at 7 bases. Unmatched junction bases numbered 6, after V lost 2 bases and J lost 6 bases. Germline V CDR1 and CDR2: GTSNPN, SVGIG (reference sequence). The CDR3 covers 13 residues. The DNA for the CDR3 is TGTGCCTGGAGTCTAGGGACAGCTGATGGCTACACCTTC. It specifies CAWSLGTADGYTF.

This chain joins TRBV27 and TRBJ2-1; 7 nucleotides align to TRBD2. CDR3 length: 17 residues. Germline CDR1 MNHEY, CDR2 SMNVEV (reference sequence). J lost 0 bases, V lost 4 bases, and 9 bases had no gene match. The CDR3 protein is CASSSPIQRGSYNEQFF. The DNA for the CDR3 is TGTGCCAGCAGTTCCCCTATTCAGCGGGGCTCCTACAATGAGCAGTTCTTC.

This clonotype was counted many times. The chain links TRBV12-3 or TRBV12-4 to TRBJ1-5, with D possibly being TRBD1 (6 bases). CDR3 length equals 16 residues. The V and J ends lost 4 bases and 4 bases respectively, with 17 bases between them. CDR3 sequence (DNA): TGTGCCAGCAGTTCCCCCATCCCCGGACAGAATCAGCCCCAGCATTTT. Translated: CASSSPIPGQNQPQHF.

V and J are TRBV29-1 and TRBJ1-5; no definite D call. The germline CDR1 and CDR2 sequences are SQVTM and ANQGSEA. This CDR3 region has 13 residues. Trimming took off 4 bases at V and 4 bases at J, with 11 bases between the two ends. CDR3 in DNA: TGCAGCGTTGCGGACGGAATAAATCAGCCCCAGCATTTT. Translating it yields CSVADGINQPQHF. The entire variable domain, with the rest obtained from reference TRBV29-1 and TRBJ1-5, is as follows: SAVISQKPSRDICQRGTSLTIQCQVDSQVTMMFWYRQQPGQSLTLIATANQGSEATYESGFVIDKFPISRPNLTFSTLTVSNMSPEDSSIYLCSVADGINQPQHFGDGTRLSIL.

The V and J genes are TRBV27 and TRBJ2-2; D call uncertain. Trimming pared 3 bases from V and 0 bases from J, leaving 8 bases between. This CDR3 contains 15 residues. Germline values: CDR1 MNHEY, CDR2 SMNVEV (reference sequence). The CDR3 loop is CASSLYSSNTGELFF. CDR3 DNA: TGTGCCAGCAGTTTGTACAGTTCGAACACCGGGGAGCTGTTTTTT.

This clonotype was detected only a few times. The chain carries TRBV29-1 and TRBJ1-2, with a tentative D call TRBD1 (6 bases). The CDR3 totals 15 residues. The ends were cut back, 4 bases at V and 2 bases at J, with 17 bases in the middle. Germline CDR1 reads SQVTM; CDR2 reads ANQGSEA. CDR3 region: CSVAGAEDLNYGYTF. The CDR3 region has the DNA TGCAGCGTTGCGGGGGCGGAAGACTTGAACTATGGCTACACCTTC.

The sample holds a few counts of this clonotype. The V and J genes are TRBV5-6 and TRBJ2-7; D might be TRBD1 (5 bases). The length of the CDR3 is 15 residues. Germline-derived CDR1 and CDR2 are SGHDT and YYEEEE. The V end was cut by 1 base, the J end by 3 bases, with 14 bases between. CDR3 region: CASSLFEAGNYEQYF. In DNA form, the CDR3 reads TGTGCCAGCAGCTTGTTTGAGGCAGGGAACTACGAGCAGTACTTC.

The chain couples TRBV6-5 to TRBJ1-2; no definite D call. There are 12 residues in the CDR3. Germline V lookup: CDR1 MNHEY, CDR2 SVGAGI. Deletions cut 8 bases from V and 0 bases from J, with 7 bases between. This CDR3 is CASPNTNYGYTF. CDR3 DNA: TGTGCCAGCCCTAACACTAACTATGGCTACACCTTC.

This clonotype was seen a few times. The chain uses TRBV24-1 and TRBJ2-7; D is unclear. Trimming left V 1 base short and J 2 bases short, with 8 bases between. From germline, CDR1 is KGHDR and CDR2 SFDVKD. CDR3 length equals 14 residues. CDR3 bases: TGTGCCACCAGTGATTTTCCGGATCCCTACGAGCAGTACGTC. It encodes CATSDFPDPYEQYV.

The rearrangement links TRBV19 to TRBJ2-7; D might be TRBD1 (5 bases). The J call may be incorrect, as the DNA end agrees better with TRBJ2-1. From germline, CDR1 is LNHDA and CDR2 SQIVND (reference sequence). This CDR3 comprises 15 residues. DNA for the CDR3: TGTGCCAGTAGTCCCATGAGGTCAGGGCCCAATGAGCAGTTCTTC. Its translation: CASSPMRSGPNEQFF.

V gene TRBV7-9 combines with J gene TRBJ1-4; D not resolved. CDR3 length equals 15 residues. Germline CDR1 is SEHNR and CDR2 is FQNEAQ (reference sequence). The ends were cut back, 5 bases at V and 4 bases at J, with 14 bases in the middle. The CDR3 protein is CASSPGRVVNEKLFF. The CDR3 DNA reads as TGTGCCAGCAGCCCCGGACGAGTAGTTAATGAAAAACTGTTTTTT.

The chain carries TRBV19 and TRBJ2-7; 8 bases match TRBD1. CDR1 and CDR2 (germline): LNHDA, SQIVND (reference sequence). There are 14 residues in the CDR3. Losses at the gene ends were 3 bases for V and 2 bases for J; bases not matched to a gene: 3. CDR3 residues: CASSIRDRPYEQYF. The CDR3 DNA sequence: TGTGCCAGTAGTATCCGGGACAGGCCCTACGAGCAGTACTTC.

This clonotype turned up a few times. The chain carries TRBV7-2 and TRBJ2-1; 11 nucleotides line up with TRBD2. CDR1 is SGHTA, CDR2 FQGNSA, per germline. The J segment lost 7 bases and the V segment lost 5 bases, leaving 7 bases of the junction unmatched. The CDR3 totals 15 residues. The CDR3 region is CASSHSGGAANEQFF. CDR3 nucleotides: TGTGCCAGCAGCCATAGCGGGGGGGCCGCGAATGAGCAGTTCTTC.

The chain is built from TRBV7-9 and TRBJ2-1; 9 bases are shared with TRBD2. Germline assignment: CDR1 SEHNR and CDR2 FQNEAQ (reference sequence). V shed 3 bases and J 5 bases; nucleotides not matched to a gene: 2. The CDR3 consists of 14 residues. The CDR3 DNA is TGTGCCAGCAGCTTTGCGGGGGGGGACAATGAGCAGTTCTTC. Its protein is CASSFAGGDNEQFF.

This chain links TRBV11-2 with TRBJ1-2; the D is unclear. Deletions cut 3 bases from V and 9 bases from J, with 11 bases between. The CDR3 has 12 residues. Germline V CDR1 and CDR2: SGHAT, FQNNGV. The CDR3 region is CASSFNRQRYTF. CDR3 DNA: TGTGCCAGCAGCTTTAATCGCCAACGCTACACCTTC.

The V gene is TRBV6-5, the J gene TRBJ2-7, with D perhaps matching TRBD1 (6 bases). Germline CDR1 MNHEY, CDR2 SVGAGI. This CDR3 has 12 amino acids. The ends were cut back, 2 bases at V and 5 bases at J, with 7 bases in the middle. The CDR3 DNA is TGTGCCAGCAGTTACAGGGGGAACGAGCAGTACTTC. Residues: CASSYRGNEQYF.